A single sample is the source of the 13 T cell receptor beta chains below, sequenced in a study of T cells in Graves' hyperthyroidism and ophthalmopathy. The CDR3 regions of TCR beta were amplified from RNA transcripts. During a first-round RT-PCR of the TCR CDR3, the HTBI primer set was used. Via MiXCR, TCRdb re-called the multiplex PCR reads, giving one row per CDR3 protein. Of roughly 740,000 distinct CDR3 sequences in the sample, 16% were seen once. Sequenced sample: blood. These receptors originate from a man aged 18 to 29 with Graves' hyperthyroidism.

The rearrangement uses TRBV30 and TRBJ2-7, with D maybe TRBD2 (6 bases). There are 12 residues in the CDR3. The V gene lost 5 bases and the J gene lost 4 bases, with 12 bases spanning the gap. Germline V gene data show CDR1 as GTSNPN and CDR2 as SVGIG (reference sequence). This CDR3 is CAWGRGSYEQYF. DNA for the CDR3: TGTGCCTGGGGGCGGGGATCTTACGAGCAGTACTTC.

This clonotype was observed at least ten times. The chain joins TRBV11-2 to TRBJ2-3; D gene unclear. V was shortened by 4 bases and J by 0 bases, with 11 bases between the two germline ends. Per the germline V gene, CDR1 is SGHAT and CDR2 is FQNNGV. This CDR3 has 15 residues. CDR3 protein: CASSSVLGSTDTQYF. CDR3 DNA sequence: TGTGCCAGCAGCTCCGTTCTCGGGAGCACAGATACGCAGTATTTT.

The gene calls are TRBV2 and TRBJ2-3; TRBD1 matches 7 bases. V dropped 8 bases and J dropped 0; count of bases not matched to a gene: 5. Looked up from germline, CDR1 is SNHLY and CDR2 is FYNNEI. This CDR3 contains 14 residues. The chain's CDR3 is CASHRGSSTDTQYF. CDR3 bases: TGTGCCAGCCACAGGGGCTCTAGCACAGATACGCAGTATTTT.

The chain links TRBV29-1 to TRBJ1-1; D uncertain. The CDR3 consists of 11 residues. Germline values: CDR1 SQVTM, CDR2 ANQGSEA. Between the trimmed V and J ends, which lost 4 bases and 3 bases, there was a span of 6 bases. The chain's CDR3 is CSVVQDTEAFF. In nucleotides, the CDR3 is TGCAGCGTTGTGCAGGACACTGAAGCTTTCTTT.

This clonotype was seen repeatedly, ten times or more. This chain links TRBV27 with TRBJ2-7, with D unclear. In germline, CDR1 is MNHEY, CDR2 SMNVEV (reference sequence). The CDR3 has 12 residues. V lost 5 bases and J 5 bases, leaving 10 bases between the germline ends. CDR3 coding DNA: TGTGCCAGCAGTCCAGGATTCGACGAGCAGTACTTC. Protein: CASSPGFDEQYF.

This clonotype has just a few counts. The chain employs TRBV20-1 and TRBJ1-4, with 9 bases that match TRBD1. With V trimmed by 5 bases and J by 8 bases, 9 bases remained unmatched. This CDR3 contains 14 residues. Germline V CDR1 and CDR2: DFQATT, SNEGSKA (reference sequence). The CDR3, as DNA: TGCAGTGCTCAACCGGGACAGGGAGGGGAAAAACTGTTTTTT. Residues: CSAQPGQGGEKLFF.

This clonotype has at least ten counts. V and J are TRBV29-1 and TRBJ2-3; TRBD1 matches at 10 bases. Per the germline V gene, CDR1 is SQVTM and CDR2 is ANQGSEA. The CDR3 length is 13 residues. V trimming: 7 bases; J trimming: 7 bases; junction bases outside the gene matches: 8. The CDR3 region has the DNA TGCAGCGCACGGGACAGGGGATGGAATACGCAGTATTTT. Amino acids: CSARDRGWNTQYF.

This clonotype was detected ten times or more. The chain has TRBV15 and TRBJ1-5, with D uncertain. The CDR3 loop spans 13 amino acids. Trimming left V 4 bases short and J 0 bases short, with 4 bases between. The germline gives CDR1 LNHNV, CDR2 YYDKDF (reference sequence). The CDR3 sequence is CATSMDSNQPQHF. The CDR3 coding sequence is TGTGCCACCAGCATGGATAGCAATCAGCCCCAGCATTTT.

The chain links TRBV29-1 to TRBJ1-1; TRBD1 is a possible D gene (5 bases). Germline lookup yields CDR1 SQVTM and CDR2 ANQGSEA. V was clipped by 0 bases and J by 8 bases, with 13 bases between them. This CDR3 comprises 13 residues. The CDR3 here is CSVEDRGRMEAFF. The CDR3 DNA sequence: TGCAGCGTTGAAGATCGGGGGAGGATGGAAGCTTTCTTT.

This clonotype has ten or more counts. The chain links TRBV3-1 to TRBJ2-7; D possibly uses TRBD1 or TRBD2 (5 bases each). The CDR3 runs 15 residues. Per germline, CDR1 LGHDT and CDR2 YNNKEL (reference sequence). V lost 2 bases and J 5 bases, leaving 16 bases between the germline ends. CDR3 protein: CASSQRGGPRDEQYF. The CDR3 DNA sequence: TGTGCCAGCAGCCAACGGGGCGGCCCTCGGGACGAGCAGTACTTC.

This clonotype was observed a few times. The rearrangement links TRBV20-1 to TRBJ2-5; TRBD2 agrees at 11 bases. The CDR3 extends over 14 amino acids. The V segment lost 2 bases and the J segment 4 bases; nucleotides outside the gene matches: 3. CDR1 DFQATT and CDR2 SNEGSKA come from the germline V gene (reference sequence). In DNA form, the CDR3 reads TGCAGTGCTAGATCGCTAGCGGGAGGAGAGACCCAGTACTTC. This encodes CSARSLAGGETQYF.

This chain joins TRBV7-2 and TRBJ1-5; 9 bases align to TRBD1. The CDR3 is 13 amino acids. From germline, CDR1 is SGHTA and CDR2 FQGNSA. V lost 2 bases and J lost 11; bases outside the gene matches: 4. CDR3 nucleotide sequence: TGTGCCAGCAGCTTAATGGGACAGGGTACCCAGCATTTT. Protein: CASSLMGQGTQHF.

The rearrangement joins TRBV5-1 to TRBJ2-5; 12 bases fit TRBD2. Germline values: CDR1 SGHRS, CDR2 YFSETQ. The CDR3 spans 15 residues. With V trimmed by 4 bases and J by 5 bases, 6 bases remained unmatched. The CDR3 protein is CASSVGLAGQETQYF. The CDR3 coding sequence is TGCGCCAGCAGCGTCGGACTAGCGGGACAGGAGACCCAGTACTTC.